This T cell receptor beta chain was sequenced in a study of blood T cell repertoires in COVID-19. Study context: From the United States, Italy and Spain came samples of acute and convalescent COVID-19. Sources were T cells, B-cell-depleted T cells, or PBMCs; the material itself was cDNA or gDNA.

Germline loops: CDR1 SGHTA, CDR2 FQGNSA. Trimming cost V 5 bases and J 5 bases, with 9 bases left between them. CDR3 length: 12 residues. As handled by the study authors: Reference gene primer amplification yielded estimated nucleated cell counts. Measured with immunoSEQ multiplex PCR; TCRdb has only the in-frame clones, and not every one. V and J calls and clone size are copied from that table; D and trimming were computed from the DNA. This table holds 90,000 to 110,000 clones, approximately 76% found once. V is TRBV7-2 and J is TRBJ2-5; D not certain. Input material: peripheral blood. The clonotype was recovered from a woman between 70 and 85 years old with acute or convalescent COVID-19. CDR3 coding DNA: TGTGCCAGCAGCACAACGTGGGAGACCCAGTACTTC. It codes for CASSTTWETQYF.